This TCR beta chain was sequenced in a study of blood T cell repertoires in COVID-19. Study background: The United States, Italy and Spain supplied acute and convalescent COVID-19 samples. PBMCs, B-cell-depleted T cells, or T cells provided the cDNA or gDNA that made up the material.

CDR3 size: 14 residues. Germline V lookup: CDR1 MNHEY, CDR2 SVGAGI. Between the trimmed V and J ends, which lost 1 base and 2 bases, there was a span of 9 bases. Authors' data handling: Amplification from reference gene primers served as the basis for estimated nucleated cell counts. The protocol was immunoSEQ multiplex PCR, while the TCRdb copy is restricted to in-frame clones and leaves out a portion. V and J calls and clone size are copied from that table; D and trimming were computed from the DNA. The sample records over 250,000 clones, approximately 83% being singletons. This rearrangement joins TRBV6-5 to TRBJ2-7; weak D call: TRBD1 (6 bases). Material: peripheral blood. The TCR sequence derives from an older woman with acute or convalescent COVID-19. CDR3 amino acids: CASSYLQGTYEQYF. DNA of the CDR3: TGTGCCAGCAGTTACTTGCAGGGGACCTACGAGCAGTACTTC.